These T cell receptor beta chains were read from a single sample in a study of T-cell memory formation after mild COVID-19. TCRdb independently ran MiXCR on the 5' RACE reads; one entry per CDR3 protein. The repertoire holds around 300,000 distinct CDR3 sequences, with approximately 19% as singletons. Sequencing was done on a sample of PBMCs or a T cell subset sorted from them (not recorded which). All receptors derive from a young man who had mild COVID-19 (a few samples of this study predate the infection). Cell type and time point are not known. CDR3s include the opening cysteine and the closing phenylalanine or tryptophan. D genes are given only for firm matches. Some rows mark clone size as missing; the rest say once, few, many or name a class of expanded clone.

D gene: TRBD2; clone size: NA; J gene: TRBJ2-7; V gene: TRBV7-9; CDR3 DNA: TGTGCCAGCAGCTTAGTGTCAGCGGGGGCACCTCTGCGGTACTTC; CDR3 protein: CASSLVSAGAPLRYF
D gene: NA; clone size: many; J gene: TRBJ1-1; V gene: TRBV24-1; CDR3 DNA: TGTGCCACCAGTGAACACAGGAACACTGAAGCTTTCTTT; CDR3 protein: CATSEHRNTEAFF
D gene: TRBD2; clone size: few; J gene: TRBJ2-3; V gene: TRBV7-2; CDR3 DNA: TGTGCCAGCAGCCCTGGGGTCTTGCGGGGGGCCTCTCCTAGCACAGATACGCAGTATTTT; CDR3 protein: CASSPGVLRGASPSTDTQYF
D gene: TRBD1; clone size: many; J gene: TRBJ1-1; V gene: TRBV7-2; CDR3 DNA: TGTGCCAGCAGCCCGAAGACAGGGACGAACACTGAAGCTTTCTTT; CDR3 protein: CASSPKTGTNTEAFF
D gene: NA; clone size: many; J gene: TRBJ2-7; V gene: TRBV4-2; CDR3 DNA: TGTGCCAGCAGCCAAGAGGTCCCAACCTACGAGCAGTACTTC; CDR3 protein: CASSQEVPTYEQYF
D gene: NA; clone size: NA; J gene: TRBJ2-3; V gene: TRBV3-1; CDR3 DNA: TGTGCCAGCAGCCCCTACGGGGCAGCGGAGACGCAGTATTTT; CDR3 protein: CASSPYGAAETQYF
D gene: NA; clone size: few; J gene: TRBJ2-5; V gene: TRBV4-3; CDR3 DNA: TGCGCCAGCAGCCAAGGACATAGCGGTGCGGAGACCCAGTACTTC; CDR3 protein: CASSQGHSGAETQYF
D gene: NA; clone size: NA; J gene: TRBJ1-1; V gene: TRBV12-3/TRBV12-4; CDR3 DNA: TGTGCCAGCAGTCAACCGCTACAGGGCCCTCCTTCTGAAGCTTTCTTT; CDR3 protein: CASSQPLQGPPSEAFF
D gene: TRBD2; clone size: few; J gene: TRBJ2-5; V gene: TRBV7-2; CDR3 DNA: TGTGCCAGCAGGGTGGCCGGGGGGTGGCAAGAGACCCAGTACTTC; CDR3 protein: CASRVAGGWQETQYF
D gene: NA; clone size: few; J gene: TRBJ1-6; V gene: TRBV9; CDR3 DNA: TGTGCCAGCAGCGCCGGGAGGCTAGAAGGGTCACCCCTCCACTTT; CDR3 protein: CASSAGRLEGSPLHF
D gene: TRBD2; clone size: few; J gene: TRBJ2-5; V gene: TRBV9; CDR3 DNA: TGTGCCAGCAGCGGGCGGACTAGCGAGACCCAGTACTTC; CDR3 protein: CASSGRTSETQYF
D gene: TRBD1; clone size: NA; J gene: TRBJ1-1; V gene: TRBV12-3/TRBV12-4; CDR3 DNA: TGTGCCAGCAGACTACAGGGGGGAGCTTTCTTT; CDR3 protein: CASRLQGGAFF
D gene: NA; clone size: NA; J gene: TRBJ2-2; V gene: TRBV19; CDR3 DNA: TGTGCCAGTACCCCGACCCGACACCGGACCGGGGAGCTGTTTTTT; CDR3 protein: CASTPTRHRTGELFF
D gene: NA; clone size: many; J gene: TRBJ1-2; V gene: TRBV29-1; CDR3 DNA: TGCAGCGACCGAGAAGGAGCCCTATATGGCTACACCTTC; CDR3 protein: CSDREGALYGYTF